The 32 T cell receptor beta chains presented below share a single source sample, sequenced in a study of chemoradiotherapy in HPV16-positive cancers. Libraries were prepared by immunoSEQ multiplex PCR; TCRdb keeps only in-frame clonotypes and omits some of them. The table lists 14,000 or so clones, more than 70% of them singletons, with about 4.5% in the top ten. Sequencing used tumor tissue, obtained from a patient who underwent chemoradiotherapy. All receptors derive from a human donor with HPV-associated anogenital cancer.

This clone was recorded only once. J is TRBJ1-1 and V is TRBV7-9; D is perhaps TRBD1 (6 bases). The CDR3 sequence is 15 residues long. Trimming stripped 0 bases from V and 4 bases from J, with 12 bases between. In germline, CDR1 is SEHNR, CDR2 FQNEAQ (reference sequence). The CDR3 DNA is TGTGCCAGCAGCTTAGCTCAGGGGATCTCCACTGAAGCTTTCTTT. It yields the protein CASSLAQGISTEAFF.

V and J are TRBV28 and TRBJ2-5; D possibly corresponds to TRBD2 (6 bases). With 10 bases removed from V and 5 bases from J, the gap between germline ends came to 23 bases. Germline CDR1 and CDR2: MDHEN and SYDVKM. This CDR3 region has 15 residues. The CDR3 DNA reads TGTGCCACCGTTTCACCCAGGCTTGGGGGGGAGACCCAGTACTTC. Protein: CATVSPRLGGETQYF.

This chain connects TRBV5-6 to TRBJ2-3, with D possibly matching TRBD1 (6 bases). The CDR3 has 16 residues. Per the germline V gene, CDR1 is SGHDT and CDR2 is YYEEEE. Trimming pared 1 base from V and 3 bases from J, leaving 15 bases between. This CDR3 is CASSLLSTGPTDTQYF. The CDR3 region has the DNA TGTGCCAGCAGCTTGCTTTCTACAGGGCCGACAGATACGCAGTATTTT.

The rearrangement joins TRBV27 to TRBJ2-2, with 7 positions matching TRBD1. Losses at the gene ends were 2 bases for V and 1 base for J; bases not matched to a gene: 1. The CDR3 loop spans 15 amino acids. In germline, CDR1 is MNHEY, CDR2 SMNVEV (reference sequence). The CDR3 here is CASSLNRGNTGELFF. The CDR3 DNA reads as TGTGCCAGCAGTTTAAACAGGGGGAACACCGGGGAGCTGTTTTTT.

This chain connects TRBV9 to TRBJ2-7; 8 positions agree with TRBD2. CDR1 SGDLS and CDR2 YYNGEE come from the germline V gene. V lost 0 bases to trimming and J lost 4 bases; unmatched junction nucleotides: 9. The CDR3 sequence is 16 residues long. The CDR3 sequence is CASSVARGSGVYEQYF. The CDR3 DNA reads as TGTGCCAGCAGCGTAGCCCGGGGTAGCGGGGTATACGAGCAGTACTTC.

The chain joins TRBV5-6 to TRBJ1-1; possibly TRBD1 for D (6 bases). This CDR3 is 13 amino acids long. The ends were cut back, 4 bases at V and 5 bases at J, with 12 bases in the middle. The germline V gene encodes CDR1 SGHDT and CDR2 YYEEEE. The CDR3 sequence: CASSRTAGTEAFF. The CDR3, as DNA: TGTGCCAGCAGCCGGACAGCCGGGACTGAAGCTTTCTTT.

The V and J genes are TRBV7-9 and TRBJ2-3; tentative D call: TRBD2 (7 bases). The CDR3 is 15 residues long. Per the germline V gene, CDR1 is SEHNR and CDR2 is FQNEAQ (reference sequence). V lost 1 base to trimming and J lost 5 bases, with 13 bases between them. The CDR3 coding sequence is TGTGCCAGCAGCTTAGGGGGGGGCTCCCAAGATACGCAGTATTTT. Translating it yields CASSLGGGSQDTQYF.

The chain has TRBV6-5 and TRBJ2-7; no firm D call. Per germline, CDR1 MNHEY and CDR2 SVGAGI. V was pared by 7 bases and J by 9 bases, with 13 bases between. This CDR3 has 11 amino acids. CDR3 amino acids: CASINNMRQYF. CDR3 in DNA: TGTGCCAGCATCAATAACATGCGGCAGTACTTC.

The rearrangement joins TRBV14 to TRBJ2-5; 10 nucleotides line up with TRBD2. The V gene end was trimmed by 2 bases and the J gene end by 4 bases; junction bases not matched to a gene: 4. CDR3 length: 15 residues. Germline loops: CDR1 SGHDN, CDR2 FVKESK. The CDR3, as DNA: TGTGCCAGCAGCCAATCTAGCGGGAGCGGAGAGACCCAGTACTTC. It specifies CASSQSSGSGETQYF.

V is TRBV27 and J is TRBJ2-1; D unresolved. Trimming shortened V by 3 bases and J by 1 base, and 7 bases separated the two germline ends. This CDR3 is 14 amino acids long. Germline loops: CDR1 MNHEY, CDR2 SMNVEV (reference sequence). In DNA form, the CDR3 reads TGTGCCAGCAGTTTGGATTGGTCCTACAATGAGCAGTTCTTC. It yields the protein CASSLDWSYNEQFF.

The chain is built from TRBV5-1 and TRBJ1-1; a possible D gene is TRBD1 (5 bases). V lost 2 bases and J lost 1, with 9 bases in between. The germline CDR1 and CDR2 sequences are SGHRS and YFSETQ. The CDR3 spans 14 residues. The CDR3 is CASSFLGGNTEAFF. CDR3 nucleotides: TGCGCCAGCAGCTTTCTCGGGGGGAACACTGAAGCTTTCTTT.

The genes are TRBV15 and TRBJ2-1, with 8 nucleotides matching TRBD2. Germline CDR1 is LNHNV and CDR2 is YYDKDF (reference sequence). CDR3 length: 15 residues. Germline trimming cut 0 bases from V and 6 bases from J; bases unmatched to any gene: 4. The CDR3: CATSRDRTSGNEQFF. The CDR3, as DNA: TGTGCCACCAGCAGAGATCGCACTAGCGGCAATGAGCAGTTCTTC.

This clone was seen a single time. J is TRBJ1-5 and V is TRBV6-6; TRBD1 is a possible D gene (6 bases). Trimming stripped 2 bases from V and 2 bases from J, with 10 bases between. Germline assignment: CDR1 MNHNY and CDR2 SVGAGI (reference sequence). The CDR3 is 15 residues long. CDR3 in DNA: TGTGCCAGCAGTTACACAGGGTTGCGCAATCAGCCCCAGCATTTT. This encodes CASSYTGLRNQPQHF.

This chain links TRBV4-1 with TRBJ2-3; possible D gene TRBD2, 6 bases. Trimming stripped 0 bases from V and 2 bases from J, with 18 bases between. Germline CDR1 is MGHRA and CDR2 is YSYEKL. The CDR3 loop spans 18 amino acids. The CDR3 DNA reads TGCGCCAGCAGCCAAGAAAGGGAGGAGGCTCCCCCCACAGATACGCAGTATTTT. Protein product: CASSQEREEAPPTDTQYF.

The rearrangement joins TRBV7-6 to TRBJ2-1; D is ambiguous. CDR1 is SGHVS, CDR2 FNYEAQ, per germline. V lost 8 bases to trimming and J lost 5 bases, with 13 bases between them. The CDR3 contains 13 residues. CDR3 sequence (DNA): TGTGCCAGCGCGGTTGCGGCGAACAATGAGCAGTTCTTC. It specifies CASAVAANNEQFF. The entire variable domain, with the rest obtained from reference TRBV7-6 and TRBJ2-1, is as follows: GAGVSQSPRYKVTKRGQDVALRCDPISGHVSLYWYRQALGQGPEFLTYFNYEAQQDKSGLPNDRFSAERPEGSISTLTIQRTEQRDSAMYRCASAVAANNEQFFGPGTRLTVL.

The chain combines TRBV20-1 with TRBJ1-2; D might be TRBD1 (6 bases). CDR1 is DFQATT and CDR2 is SNEGSKA in the germline V gene (reference sequence). There are 11 residues in the CDR3. V was clipped by 3 bases and J by 5 bases, with 7 bases between them. CDR3 sequence (DNA): TGCAGTGCTAGTAGGGGGTATGGCTACACCTTC. Translated, it gives CSASRGYGYTF.

J is TRBJ2-5 and V is TRBV6-5; 7 nucleotides line up with TRBD1. Trimming cost V 5 bases and J 2 bases; bases outside gene matches: 5. Germline values: CDR1 MNHEY, CDR2 SVGAGI. The CDR3 sequence is 14 residues long. The CDR3 protein is CASSRGQLQETQYF. For the CDR3, the DNA is TGTGCCAGCAGTCGGGGACAGCTACAAGAGACCCAGTACTTC.

The V and J genes are TRBV7-3 and TRBJ1-1, with D possibly TRBD1 on 5 matching bases. V lost 3 bases, J lost 8 bases, and 10 bases lay in between. The V gene's germline CDR1 is SGHTA and CDR2 FQGTGA. The CDR3 has 12 amino acids. CDR3 nucleotides: TGTGCCAGCAGCTTTGCTAGGGGAGAAGCTTTCTTT. Its protein product is CASSFARGEAFF.

The chain joins TRBV11-2 to TRBJ1-3; no clear D gene. There are 14 residues in the CDR3. CDR1 is SGHAT and CDR2 is FQNNGV in the germline V gene. Trimming removed 4 bases at V and 9 bases at J, with 16 bases between. The CDR3 DNA reads as TGTGCCAGCAGCTCACTGGATGTTCCGGGCACCATATATTTT. It encodes CASSSLDVPGTIYF. The whole variable domain, filled in from reference TRBV11-2 and TRBJ1-3, reads EAGVAQSPRYKIIEKRQSVAFWCNPISGHATLYWYQQILGQGPKLLIQFQNNGVVDDSQLPKDRFSAERLKGVDSTLKIQPAKLEDSAVYLCASSSLDVPGTIYFGEGSWLTVV.

This clone was counted only a few times. This chain connects TRBV7-9 to TRBJ1-1, with D unclear. CDR1 SEHNR and CDR2 FQNEAQ come from the germline V gene (reference sequence). Trimming took off 1 base at V and 5 bases at J, with 17 bases between the two ends. The length of the CDR3 is 16 residues. In nucleotides, the CDR3 is TGTGCCAGCAGCTTAGGATCATACTCCCTAGGGACTGAAGCTTTCTTT. Its protein is CASSLGSYSLGTEAFF.

This clone was recorded a few times. This chain uses TRBV9 with TRBJ2-1; 12 positions match TRBD2. The ends lost 0 bases at V and 5 bases at J; junction bases unmatched: 3. The germline V gene has CDR1 SGDLS and CDR2 YYNGEE. This CDR3 contains 16 residues. CDR3 nucleotides: TGTGCCAGCAGCGTAGGACCTAGCGGGGGGGACAATGAGCAGTTCTTC. This codes for CASSVGPSGGDNEQFF.

V gene TRBV18 combines with J gene TRBJ2-4; the match to TRBD1 covers 11 bases. The CDR3 has 14 residues. Germline values: CDR1 KGHSH, CDR2 LQKENI. J was trimmed by 8 bases and V by 3 bases; bases with no gene match: 3. CDR3 sequence: CASSPRTGGHIQYF. DNA of the CDR3: TGTGCCAGCTCACCCAGGACAGGGGGCCACATTCAGTACTTC.

The V gene is TRBV9, the J gene TRBJ1-3; D remains ambiguous. The germline CDR1 and CDR2 sequences are SGDLS and YYNGEE. There are 10 residues in the CDR3. Trimming shortened V by 2 bases and J by 14 bases, and 8 bases separated the two germline ends. DNA of the CDR3: TGTGCCAGCAGCGTTGGGATTGTATATTTT. It translates to CASSVGIVYF.

This chain joins TRBV5-1 and TRBJ2-1; 8 bases are a match to TRBD2. There are 15 residues in the CDR3. The germline gives CDR1 SGHRS, CDR2 YFSETQ. Trimming removed 2 bases from V and 5 bases from J; junction bases left unmatched: 6. The DNA for the CDR3 is TGCGCCAGCAGCTTAGCTAGCGGGTTTAACAATGAGCAGTTCTTC. The encoded protein is CASSLASGFNNEQFF.

This clone is a singleton in its sample. The genes are TRBV19 and TRBJ2-3, with TRBD2 matching over 9 bases. The CDR3 consists of 15 residues. The germline V gene encodes CDR1 LNHDA and CDR2 SQIVND (reference sequence). Trimming cost V 5 bases and J 6 bases; bases outside gene matches: 9. This CDR3 reads CASSDPGLAIDTQYF. CDR3 in DNA: TGTGCCAGTAGTGATCCGGGACTAGCTATCGATACGCAGTATTTT.

The V gene is TRBV29-1, the J gene TRBJ1-6; 7 bases fit TRBD1. The CDR3 extends over 13 amino acids. Trimming cost V 7 bases and J 5 bases; bases outside gene matches: 5. Germline V CDR1 and CDR2: SQVTM, ANQGSEA. CDR3 loop: CSAGDSDNSPLHF. The CDR3 DNA sequence: TGCAGCGCGGGGGACAGTGATAATTCACCCCTCCACTTT.

A single count supports this clone. The CDR3 DNA is TGCGCCAGCAGCCAAGGGCCGGAGGGGCAGGGATCCTACGAGCAGTACTTC. Encoded protein: CASSQGPEGQGSYEQYF. The chain couples TRBV4-3 to TRBJ2-7; D perhaps matches TRBD2 (6 bases). From germline, CDR1 is LGHNA and CDR2 YSLEER. There are 17 residues in the CDR3. V lost 1 base, J lost 1 base, and 17 bases lay in between.

This clone was counted a single time. This chain uses TRBV11-3 with TRBJ1-2; D is undetermined. The ends were cut back, 6 bases at V and 7 bases at J, with 21 bases in the middle. The CDR3 length is 15 residues. The germline CDR1 and CDR2 sequences are SGHNT and YENEEA. The CDR3 loop is CASRDSRSLGGGYTF. The CDR3 coding sequence is TGTGCCAGCAGGGACTCCAGGTCCCTTGGTGGTGGCTACACCTTC.

The chain couples TRBV30 to TRBJ1-1, with a tentative D call TRBD1 (6 bases). CDR3 length: 11 amino acids. V dropped 8 bases and J dropped 3 bases, with 10 bases sitting between them. CDR1 is GTSNPN, CDR2 SVGIG, per germline (reference sequence). This CDR3 reads CAGRGHTEAFF. As DNA, the CDR3 is TGTGCCGGCCGGGGGCACACTGAAGCTTTCTTT.

The chain is built from TRBV15 and TRBJ2-5, with 7 bases that match TRBD1. The CDR3 is made up of 17 amino acids. Germline V CDR1 and CDR2: LNHNV, YYDKDF (reference sequence). The V gene end was trimmed by 0 bases and the J gene end by 1 base; junction bases not matched to a gene: 8. CDR3 sequence: CATSRDYTRQGQETQYF. The DNA of the CDR3 is TGTGCCACCAGCAGAGATTACACCCGACAGGGCCAAGAGACCCAGTACTTC. The whole variable domain, filled in from reference TRBV15 and TRBJ2-5, reads DAMVIQNPRYQVTQFGKPVTLSCSQTLNHNVMYWYQQKSSQAPKLLFHYYDKDFNNEADTPDNFQSRRPNTSFCFLDIRSPGLGDTAMYLCATSRDYTRQGQETQYFGPGTRLLVL.

This clone occurred a few times. The chain carries TRBV7-2 and TRBJ2-7; TRBD2 matches 12 bases. The CDR3 is 15 residues long. J was trimmed by 2 bases and V by 5 bases; bases with no gene match: 4. CDR1 and CDR2 from the germline V gene are SGHTA and FQGNSA. CDR3 sequence: CASSILAGGPYEQYF. The CDR3, as DNA: TGTGCCAGCAGCATACTAGCGGGAGGCCCCTACGAGCAGTACTTC.

This chain connects TRBV5-1 to TRBJ1-1, with a weak D call TRBD1 (5 bases). CDR3 size: 15 residues. Germline lookup yields CDR1 SGHRS and CDR2 YFSETQ. Trimming took off 0 bases at V and 5 bases at J, with 14 bases between the two ends. CDR3 sequence reads: CASSLGGTRGTEAFF. CDR3 DNA sequence: TGCGCCAGCAGCTTGGGGGGGACCCGGGGGACTGAAGCTTTCTTT.